This TCR beta chain comes out of a study of T cells in Graves' hyperthyroidism and ophthalmopathy. Study results and caveats: Researchers found most expanded thyroid clonotypes above 0.001 in blood as well. The model anticipated ophthalmopathy a median 6.5 months pre-onset.

RNA transcripts gave rise to amplified TCR beta CDR3 regions. The HTBI primer set drove a first-round RT-PCR of the TCR CDR3. TCRdb re-called the multiplex PCR reads with MiXCR, one entry per CDR3 protein. In the table there are about 420,000 distinct CDR3 sequences, roughly an eighth of which are singletons. Remarks on this clonotype: What it binds is unknown.

Subjects aged 18 to 65 presented with newly diagnosed hyperthyroidism of less than 2 months' duration. Germline V lookup: CDR1 LGHNA, CDR2 YNFKEQ. After removal of 4 bases from V and 6 bases from J, the junction contained 5 bases not matched to a gene. The length of the CDR3 is 14 residues. The sequenced sample consisted of blood. The rearrangement joins TRBV4-2 to TRBJ2-2; 7 bases line up with TRBD1. The source is a woman younger than 30 with Graves' hyperthyroidism. The DNA for the CDR3 is TGTGCCAGCAGCCGCGACAGGGCGGCCGGGGAGCTGTTTTTT. Translating it yields CASSRDRAAGELFF.